This TCR beta chain was identified during a study of cytomegalovirus exposure and HLA in healthy donors. The overall study: Earlier work reported approximately 110 million unique TCR beta sequences from approximately 180 million T cells. Study results and caveats: Most likely, a cluster of highly shared sequence variants arose as a sequencing artifact. Exclusion as indistinguishable affected some V segments, including TRBV6-2 and TRBV6-3. A link between a missense DCLRE1C variant and TCR beta V- and J-gene trimming emerged from a later analysis.

The CDR3 contains 15 residues. In germline, CDR1 is MNHEY, CDR2 SVGAGI. Trimming took 0 bases from V and 0 from J, leaving 8 bases between them. Use of 60 Vbeta and 13 Jbeta primers characterized the PCR. Here immunoSEQ multiplex PCR was the method, and the copy in TCRdb shows in-frame clones only, minus some. The data contain about 180,000 clones, just over 75% of them singletons. Regarding this clone: Its antigen is unknown.

This receptor was obtained from a young man in good health and CMV-seronegative. The sample comprised PBMCs. The chain links TRBV6-5 to TRBJ1-2; unclear D gene. CDR3 nucleotide sequence: TGTGCCAGCAGTTACTCGACGGGGTCTAACTATGGCTACACCTTC. It yields the protein CASSYSTGSNYGYTF.